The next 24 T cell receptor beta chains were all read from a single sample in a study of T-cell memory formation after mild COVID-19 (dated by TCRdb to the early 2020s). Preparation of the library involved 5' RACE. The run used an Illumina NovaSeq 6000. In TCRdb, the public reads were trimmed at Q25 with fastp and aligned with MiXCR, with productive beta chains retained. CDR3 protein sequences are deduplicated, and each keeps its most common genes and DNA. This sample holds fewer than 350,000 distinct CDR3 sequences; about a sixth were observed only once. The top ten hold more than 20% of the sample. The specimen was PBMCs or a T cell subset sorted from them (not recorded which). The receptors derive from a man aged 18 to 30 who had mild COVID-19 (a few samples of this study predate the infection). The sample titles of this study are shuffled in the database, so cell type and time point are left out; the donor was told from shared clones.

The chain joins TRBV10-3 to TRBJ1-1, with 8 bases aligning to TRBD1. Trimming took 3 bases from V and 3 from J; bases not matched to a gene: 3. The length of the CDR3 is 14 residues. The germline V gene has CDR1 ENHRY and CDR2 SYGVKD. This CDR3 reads CAISDSTGDTEAFF. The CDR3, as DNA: TGTGCCATCAGTGACTCGACAGGGGACACTGAAGCTTTCTTT.

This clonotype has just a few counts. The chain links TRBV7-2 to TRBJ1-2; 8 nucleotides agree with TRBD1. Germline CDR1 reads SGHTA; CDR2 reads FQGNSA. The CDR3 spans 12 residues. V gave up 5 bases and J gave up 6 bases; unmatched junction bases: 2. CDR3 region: CASSARGHGYTF. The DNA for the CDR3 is TGTGCCAGCAGCGCCAGGGGGCATGGCTACACCTTC.

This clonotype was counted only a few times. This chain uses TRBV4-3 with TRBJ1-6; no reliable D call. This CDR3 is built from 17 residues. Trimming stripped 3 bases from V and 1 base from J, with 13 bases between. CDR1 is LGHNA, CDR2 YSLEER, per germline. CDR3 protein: CASSHLWGVSYNSPLHF. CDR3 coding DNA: TGCGCCAGCAGCCACCTTTGGGGAGTATCCTATAATTCACCCCTCCACTTT.

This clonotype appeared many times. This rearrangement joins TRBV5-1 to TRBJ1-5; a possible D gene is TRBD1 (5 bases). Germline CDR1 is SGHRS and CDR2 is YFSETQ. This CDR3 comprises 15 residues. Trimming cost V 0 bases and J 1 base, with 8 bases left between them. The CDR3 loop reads CASSLEGLSNQPQHF. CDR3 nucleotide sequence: TGCGCCAGCAGCTTGGAGGGGTTAAGCAATCAGCCCCAGCATTTT.

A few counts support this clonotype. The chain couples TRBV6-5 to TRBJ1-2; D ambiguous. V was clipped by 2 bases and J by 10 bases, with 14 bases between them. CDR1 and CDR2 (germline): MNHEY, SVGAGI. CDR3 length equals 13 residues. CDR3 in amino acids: CASSYGPGQAYTF. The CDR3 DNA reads TGTGCCAGCAGTTACGGTCCAGGCCAGGCCTACACCTTC.

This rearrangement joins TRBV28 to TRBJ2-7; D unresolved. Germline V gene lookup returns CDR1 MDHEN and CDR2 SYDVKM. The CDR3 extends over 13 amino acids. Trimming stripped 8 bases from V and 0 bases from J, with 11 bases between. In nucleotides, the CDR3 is TGTGCCAGCGCAAGGATAAGCTCCTACGAGCAGTACGTC. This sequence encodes CASARISSYEQYV.

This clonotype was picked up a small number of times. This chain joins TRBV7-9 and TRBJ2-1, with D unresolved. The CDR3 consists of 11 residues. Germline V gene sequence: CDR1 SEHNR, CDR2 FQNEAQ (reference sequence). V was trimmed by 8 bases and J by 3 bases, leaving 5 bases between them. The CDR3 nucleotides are TGTGCCAGCGGGGACTACAATGAGCAGTTCTTC. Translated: CASGDYNEQFF.

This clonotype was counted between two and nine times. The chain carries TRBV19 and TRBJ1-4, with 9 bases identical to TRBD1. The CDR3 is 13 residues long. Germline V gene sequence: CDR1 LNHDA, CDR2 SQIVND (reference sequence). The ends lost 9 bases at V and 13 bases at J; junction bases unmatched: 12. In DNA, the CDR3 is TGTGCCAGCGCCGAGGACAGGGGAGAAGGACTGTTTTTT. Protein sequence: CASAEDRGEGLFF.

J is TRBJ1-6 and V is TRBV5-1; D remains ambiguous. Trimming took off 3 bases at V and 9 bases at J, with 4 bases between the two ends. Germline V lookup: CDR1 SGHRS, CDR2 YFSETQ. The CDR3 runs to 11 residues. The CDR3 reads CASSWTSPLHF. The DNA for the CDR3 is TGCGCCAGCAGCTGGACTTCACCCCTCCACTTT.

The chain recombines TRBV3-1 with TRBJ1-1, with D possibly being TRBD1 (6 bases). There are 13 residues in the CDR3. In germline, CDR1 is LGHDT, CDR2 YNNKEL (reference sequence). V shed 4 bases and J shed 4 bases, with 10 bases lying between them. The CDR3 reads CASSPYRVTEAFF. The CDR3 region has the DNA TGTGCCAGCAGCCCGTACAGGGTCACTGAAGCTTTCTTT.

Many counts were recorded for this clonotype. In nucleotides, the CDR3 is TGTGCCAGCAGTTACTCGGGGACAGAAGGCCGGTTCTTC. Amino acids: CASSYSGTEGRFF. This chain connects TRBV6-5 to TRBJ2-1, with TRBD1 matching 7 bases. Germline trimming cut 0 bases from V and 15 bases from J; bases unmatched to any gene: 8. Germline V gene sequence: CDR1 MNHEY, CDR2 SVGAGI. CDR3 size: 13 residues.

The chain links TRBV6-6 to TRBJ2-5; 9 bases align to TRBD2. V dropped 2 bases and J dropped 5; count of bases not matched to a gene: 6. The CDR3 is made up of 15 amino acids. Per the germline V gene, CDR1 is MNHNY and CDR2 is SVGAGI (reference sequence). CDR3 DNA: TGTGCCAGCAGTTACGTGTCTAGCGGGGTGGAGACCCAGTACTTC. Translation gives CASSYVSSGVETQYF.

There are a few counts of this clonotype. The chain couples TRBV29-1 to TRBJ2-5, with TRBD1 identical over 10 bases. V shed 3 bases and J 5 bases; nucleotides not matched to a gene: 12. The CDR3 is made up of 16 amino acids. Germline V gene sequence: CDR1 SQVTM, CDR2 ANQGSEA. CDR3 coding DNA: TGCAGCGTTGAGAGGAGGGGACAGGGGTGGGGCGAGACCCAGTACTTC. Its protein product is CSVERRGQGWGETQYF.

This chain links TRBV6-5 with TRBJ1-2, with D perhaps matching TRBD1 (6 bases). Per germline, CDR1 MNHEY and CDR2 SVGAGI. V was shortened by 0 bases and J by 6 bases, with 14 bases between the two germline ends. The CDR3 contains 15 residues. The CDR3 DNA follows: TGTGCCAGCAGTTACTCGATCCCGACAGGCAATGGCTACACCTTC. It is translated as CASSYSIPTGNGYTF.

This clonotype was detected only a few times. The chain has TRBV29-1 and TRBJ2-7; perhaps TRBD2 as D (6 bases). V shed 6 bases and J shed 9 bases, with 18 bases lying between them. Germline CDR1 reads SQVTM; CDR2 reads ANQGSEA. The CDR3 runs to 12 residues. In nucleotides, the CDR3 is TGCAGCGTGCGGGACCTACCCTCGGGGCAGTACTTC. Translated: CSVRDLPSGQYF.

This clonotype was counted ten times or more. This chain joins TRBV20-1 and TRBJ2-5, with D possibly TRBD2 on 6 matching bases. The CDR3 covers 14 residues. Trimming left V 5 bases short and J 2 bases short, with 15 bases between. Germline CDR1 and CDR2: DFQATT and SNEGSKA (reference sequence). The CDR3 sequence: CSAAAWGEQETQYF. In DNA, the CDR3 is TGCAGTGCTGCCGCGTGGGGGGAGCAAGAGACCCAGTACTTC.

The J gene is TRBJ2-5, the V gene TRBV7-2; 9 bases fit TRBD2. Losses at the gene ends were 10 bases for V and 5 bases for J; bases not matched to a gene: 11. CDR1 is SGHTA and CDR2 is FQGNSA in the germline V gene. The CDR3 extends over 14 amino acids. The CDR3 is CATAAGGPRETQYF. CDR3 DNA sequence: TGTGCCACCGCGGCGGGGGGGCCAAGGGAGACCCAGTACTTC.

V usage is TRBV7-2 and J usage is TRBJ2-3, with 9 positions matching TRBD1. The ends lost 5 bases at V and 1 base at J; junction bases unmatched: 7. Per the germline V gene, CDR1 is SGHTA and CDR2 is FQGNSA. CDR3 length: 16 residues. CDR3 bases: TGTGCCAGCAGCGTCCTTCGGACAGGGGGCACAGATACGCAGTATTTT. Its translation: CASSVLRTGGTDTQYF.

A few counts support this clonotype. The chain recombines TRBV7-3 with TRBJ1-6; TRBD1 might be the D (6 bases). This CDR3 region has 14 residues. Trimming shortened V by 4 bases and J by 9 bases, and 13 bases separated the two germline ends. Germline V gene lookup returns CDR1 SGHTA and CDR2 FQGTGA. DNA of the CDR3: TGTGCCAGCAGCTCCCGAGGGGGGGGTTCACCCCTCCACTTT. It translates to CASSSRGGGSPLHF.

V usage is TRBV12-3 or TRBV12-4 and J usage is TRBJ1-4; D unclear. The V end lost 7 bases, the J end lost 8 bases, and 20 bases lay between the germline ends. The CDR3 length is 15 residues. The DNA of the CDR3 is TGTGCCAGCACCACCTCCCTTGGTTCTGGCGAAAAACTGTTTTTT. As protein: CASTTSLGSGEKLFF.

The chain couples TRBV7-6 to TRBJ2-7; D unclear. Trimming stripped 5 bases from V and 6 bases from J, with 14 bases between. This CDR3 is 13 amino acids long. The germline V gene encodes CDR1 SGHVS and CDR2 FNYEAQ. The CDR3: CASSPSAVGEQYF. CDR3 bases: TGTGCCAGCAGCCCCTCCGCGGTCGGCGAGCAGTACTTC.

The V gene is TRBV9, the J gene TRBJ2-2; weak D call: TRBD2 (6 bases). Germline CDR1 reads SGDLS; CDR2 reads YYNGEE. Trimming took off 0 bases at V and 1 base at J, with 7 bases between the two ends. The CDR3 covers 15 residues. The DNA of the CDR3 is TGTGCCAGCAGCGTAGCGGGGGTGAACACCGGGGAGCTGTTTTTT. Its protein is CASSVAGVNTGELFF.

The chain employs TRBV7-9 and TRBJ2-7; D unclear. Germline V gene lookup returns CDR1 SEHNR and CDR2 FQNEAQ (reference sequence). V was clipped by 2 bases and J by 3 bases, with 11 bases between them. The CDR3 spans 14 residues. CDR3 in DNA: TGTGCCAGCAGCTTATCTGACGGCATCTACGAGCAGTACGTC. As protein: CASSLSDGIYEQYV.

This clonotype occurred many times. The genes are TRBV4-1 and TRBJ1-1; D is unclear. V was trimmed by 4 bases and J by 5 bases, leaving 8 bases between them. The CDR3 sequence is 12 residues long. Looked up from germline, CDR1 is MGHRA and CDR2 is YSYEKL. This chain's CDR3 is CASSPRGTEAFF. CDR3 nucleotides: TGCGCCAGCAGCCCCAGAGGGACTGAAGCTTTCTTT.